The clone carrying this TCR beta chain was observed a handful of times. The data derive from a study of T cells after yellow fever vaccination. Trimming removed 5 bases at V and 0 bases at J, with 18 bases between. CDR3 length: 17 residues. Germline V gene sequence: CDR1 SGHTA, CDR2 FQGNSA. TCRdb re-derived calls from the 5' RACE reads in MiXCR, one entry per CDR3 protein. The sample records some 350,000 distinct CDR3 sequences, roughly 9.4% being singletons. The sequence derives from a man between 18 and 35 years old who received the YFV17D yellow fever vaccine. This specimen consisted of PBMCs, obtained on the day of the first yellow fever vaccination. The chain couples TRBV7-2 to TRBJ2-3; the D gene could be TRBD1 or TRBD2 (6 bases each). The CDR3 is CASSLVRTGASTDTQYF. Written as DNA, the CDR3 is TGTGCCAGCAGCCTAGTACGTACGGGGGCTAGCACAGATACGCAGTATTTT.